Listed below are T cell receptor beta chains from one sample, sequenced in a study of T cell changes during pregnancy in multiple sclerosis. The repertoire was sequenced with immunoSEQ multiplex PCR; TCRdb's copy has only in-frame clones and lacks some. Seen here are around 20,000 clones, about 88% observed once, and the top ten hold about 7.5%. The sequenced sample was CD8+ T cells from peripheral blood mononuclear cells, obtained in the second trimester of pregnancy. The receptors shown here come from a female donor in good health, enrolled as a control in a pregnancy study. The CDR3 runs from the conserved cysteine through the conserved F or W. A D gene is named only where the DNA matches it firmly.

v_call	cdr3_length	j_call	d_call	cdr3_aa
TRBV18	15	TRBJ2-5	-	CASSPRRRYQETQYF
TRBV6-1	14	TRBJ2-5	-	CASSAGEPQETQYF
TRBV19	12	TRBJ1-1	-	CASNGGDTEAFF
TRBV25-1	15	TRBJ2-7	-	CASSGRTREVDEQYF
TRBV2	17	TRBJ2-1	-	CASSDPSAGVSYNEQFF
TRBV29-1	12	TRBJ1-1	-	CSAGPGDTEAFF
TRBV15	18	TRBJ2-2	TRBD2	CATSSDGWTSGSAGELFF
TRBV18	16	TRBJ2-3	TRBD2	CASSPGLAGTGDTQYF
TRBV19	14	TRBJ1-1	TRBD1	CASSDDRGLFEAFF
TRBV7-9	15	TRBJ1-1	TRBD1	CASSSRQGGYTEAFF
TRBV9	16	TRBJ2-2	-	CASSPIISRYTGELFF
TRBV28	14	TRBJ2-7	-	CASSLLRGLYEQYF
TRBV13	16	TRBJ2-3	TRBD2	CASSGRAFGGTDTQYF
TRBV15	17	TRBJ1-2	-	CATSRDRSPMLQDGYTF
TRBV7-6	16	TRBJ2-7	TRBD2	CASSLAPSGSSYEQYF
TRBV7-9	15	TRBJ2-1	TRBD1	CASSVIAGGYNEQFF
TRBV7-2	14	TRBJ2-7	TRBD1	CASSPIRDSYEQYF
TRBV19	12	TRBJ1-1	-	CASSIGGLEAFF
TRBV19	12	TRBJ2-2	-	CASSIDLRGLFF
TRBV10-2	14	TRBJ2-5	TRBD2	CASRVAGAGETQYF
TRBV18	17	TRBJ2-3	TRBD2	CASSPVGLAGGGDTQYF
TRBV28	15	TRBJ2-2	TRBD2	CASSLAGIDTGELFF
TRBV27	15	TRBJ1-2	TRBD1	CASSRGQGVNHGYTF
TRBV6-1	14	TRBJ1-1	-	CASFRPFQDTEAFF
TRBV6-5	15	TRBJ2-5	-	CASSLTDTGGETQYF
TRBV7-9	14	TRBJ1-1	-	CASSPGQLNTEAFF
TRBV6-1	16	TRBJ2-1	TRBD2	CASSEGISGGADEQFF
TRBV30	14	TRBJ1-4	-	CAWTQDHKGEKLFF
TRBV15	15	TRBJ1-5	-	CATRNTDYSNQPQHF
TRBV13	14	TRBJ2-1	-	CASSLGKRGFEQFF
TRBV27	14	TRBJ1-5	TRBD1	CASTEDRAGQPQHF
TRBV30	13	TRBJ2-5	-	CAWSPRNQETQYF
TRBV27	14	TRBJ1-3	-	CASSLTVRGNTIYF
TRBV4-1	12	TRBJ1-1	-	CASSQGASKAFF
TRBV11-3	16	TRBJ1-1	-	CASSSGGKLKNTEAFF
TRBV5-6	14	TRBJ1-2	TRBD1	CASSLGGQDYGYTF
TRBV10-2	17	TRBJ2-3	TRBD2	CASSESGLAAFTDTQYF
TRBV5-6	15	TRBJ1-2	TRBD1	CASSLGRRGLSGYTF
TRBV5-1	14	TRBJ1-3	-	CASSLATSGNTIYF
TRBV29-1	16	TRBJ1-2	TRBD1	CSVEGDGTGPNYGYTF
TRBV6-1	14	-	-	CASSRSKGEYEQYF
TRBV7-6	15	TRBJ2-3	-	CASSHREGETDTQYF
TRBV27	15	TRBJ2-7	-	CASSLSPASSYEQYF
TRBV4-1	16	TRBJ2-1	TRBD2	CASSQGPSGRGNEQFF
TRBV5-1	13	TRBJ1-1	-	CASSLGHGTEAFF
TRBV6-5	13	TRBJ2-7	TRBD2	CASTHRGGGEQYF
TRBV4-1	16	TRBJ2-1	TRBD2	CASSLRLAGGLNEQFF
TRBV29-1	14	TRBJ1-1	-	CSVVPSQGSAEAFF
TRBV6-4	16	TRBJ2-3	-	CASSDSTRSGADTQYF
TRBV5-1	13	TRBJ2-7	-	CASRGAGANEQYF
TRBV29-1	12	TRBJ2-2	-	CSSIEHTGELFF
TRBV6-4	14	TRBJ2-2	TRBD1	CASSGTGDTGELFF
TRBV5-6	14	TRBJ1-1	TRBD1	CASGLGQMNTEAFF
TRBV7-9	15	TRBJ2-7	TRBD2	CASSPRGGRLGEQYF
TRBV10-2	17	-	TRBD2	CASSEPLGTSIHNEQFF
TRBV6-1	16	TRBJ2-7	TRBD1	CASSGTRDRGSYEQYF
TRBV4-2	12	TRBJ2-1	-	CASSPRVNEQFF
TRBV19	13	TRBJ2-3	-	CASSLLATDTQYF
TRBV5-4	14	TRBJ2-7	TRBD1	CASSQDRGGYEQYF